These T cell receptor beta chains were read from a single sample in a study of blood T cell repertoires in COVID-19. Generated by immunoSEQ multiplex PCR, the TCRdb table keeps only in-frame clones and is missing some. The data hold under 350,000 clones, with roughly 85% observed a single time. Sequencing was performed on peripheral blood. The receptors come from a human donor in a cohort sampled during active COVID-19. Both conserved end residues are part of each CDR3. The D gene is left open where the match is weak. Some rows have no size entry. The others give once, few or many, or a class for an expanded clone.

j_call,cdr3_length,d_call,v_call,clone_size,cdr3_nt,cdr3_aa
TRBJ1-1,11,-,TRBV6-5,few,TGTGCCAGCAGCTGGGGCAGTCAAGCTTTCTTT,CASSWGSQAFF
TRBJ1-1,13,-,TRBV6-5,few,TGTGCCAGCGCCGAGGGATTGAACACTGAAGCTTTCTTT,CASAEGLNTEAFF
TRBJ1-6,16,-,TRBV30,-,TGTGCCTGGAGACCTTTGAGCGGGGGGGGAAATTCACCCCTCCACTTT,CAWRPLSGGGNSPLHF
TRBJ1-6,17,TRBD1,TRBV5-1,-,TGCGCCAGCAGCTTGCGAGGACAGGGGATGAGGGATTCACCCCTCCACTTT,CASSLRGQGMRDSPLHF
TRBJ1-2,13,TRBD1,TRBV29-1,few,TGCAGCGTTGAGGAACAGGGGCAGCGTAGCTACACCTTC,CSVEEQGQRSYTF
TRBJ2-7,13,-,TRBV2,few,TGTGCCAGCATGTTCAGCTCTCGGGACGAGCAGTACTTC,CASMFSSRDEQYF
TRBJ1-1,14,-,TRBV6-5,-,TGTGCCAGCAGTTACTCACCACGGGTCTCTGAAGCTTTCTTT,CASSYSPRVSEAFF
TRBJ1-2,13,-,TRBV2,-,TGTGCCAGCAGTGACTGGAAGGGGGATGGCTACACCTTC,CASSDWKGDGYTF
TRBJ2-7,11,TRBD1,TRBV20-1,-,TGCAGTGCTGGGACAGGGAACGAGCAGTACTTC,CSAGTGNEQYF
TRBJ2-3,18,TRBD2,TRBV5-1,once,TGCGCCAGCAGCCCTGGGACTAGCGGGGTAATTAGCACAGATACGCAGTATTTT,CASSPGTSGVISTDTQYF
TRBJ1-1,12,-,TRBV2,few,TGTGCCAGCAGATTTAGTAGTAGTGAAGCTTTCTTT,CASRFSSSEAFF
TRBJ2-5,15,-,TRBV27,-,TGTGCCAGCACCCCGGGGGCGGGGGCGCAAGAGACCCAGTACTTC,CASTPGAGAQETQYF
TRBJ1-5,18,-,TRBV6-2/TRBV6-3,-,TGTGCCAGCAGTTCTGTTATTGATAACAAGAGGGCAAGTCAGCCCCAGCATTTT,CASSSVIDNKRASQPQHF
TRBJ1-1,15,-,TRBV10-3,-,TGTGCCATCAGTGAGAAAGATGTGGGCCGCACTGAAGCTTTCTTT,CAISEKDVGRTEAFF
TRBJ2-3,15,TRBD2,TRBV7-3,-,TGTGCCAGCAGCTTAAGGGGACTAGATACAGATACGCAGTATTTT,CASSLRGLDTDTQYF
TRBJ2-2,14,TRBD1,TRBV10-3,once,TGTGCCATCACTCCAGGACAGGCCACCGGGGAGCTGTTTTTT,CAITPGQATGELFF
TRBJ2-1,15,TRBD2,TRBV7-7,-,TGTGCCAGCAGCTTCGGACTAGCTTCCTACAATGAGCAGTTCTTC,CASSFGLASYNEQFF
TRBJ1-5,14,-,TRBV24-1,-,TGTGCCACCAGTGATCCAAACAGAGATCAGCCCCAGCATTTT,CATSDPNRDQPQHF
TRBJ1-2,13,TRBD1,TRBV24-1,-,TGTGCCACCAGTGATTCCAGGGACAGAGGCTACACCTTC,CATSDSRDRGYTF
TRBJ1-1,17,-,TRBV19,-,TGTGCCAGTAGTATAGTCCGAGGGGAGGGCATGAACACTGAAGCTTTCTTT,CASSIVRGEGMNTEAFF
TRBJ1-1,13,-,TRBV6-6,-,TGTGCCAGCAGTTACGGAGAAAACCTTGAAGCTTTCTTT,CASSYGENLEAFF
TRBJ1-1,13,TRBD1,TRBV5-8,-,TGTGCCAGCAGCTTGGGTTTGACAGGGCAAGCTTTCTTT,CASSLGLTGQAFF
TRBJ2-5,15,TRBD1,TRBV24-1,-,TGTGCCACCAGTGATCCCGGGACAGGTTTGGAGACCCAGTACTTC,CATSDPGTGLETQYF
TRBJ2-1,13,-,TRBV7-9,-,TGTGCCAGCAACCCCAGGGGCTACAATGAGCAGTTCTTC,CASNPRGYNEQFF
TRBJ1-2,13,-,TRBV10-2,-,TGCGCCAGCAGTGAGTCTAATTTGTATGGCTACACCTTC,CASSESNLYGYTF
TRBJ2-7,16,-,TRBV10-2,once,TGCGCCAGCAGGGAGAAGGCCCTATCGACTAGCTACGAGCAGTACTTC,CASREKALSTSYEQYF
TRBJ2-7,13,TRBD1,TRBV27,-,TGTGCCAGCGGACTGGGACAGTCCTACGAGCAGTACTTC,CASGLGQSYEQYF
TRBJ1-4,13,TRBD1,TRBV30,-,TGTGCCTGGTCTACAGGGGGAAATGAAAAACTGTTTTTT,CAWSTGGNEKLFF
TRBJ2-1,17,TRBD1,TRBV19,-,TGTGCCAGTAGTACAACTAGGACAGGGTCAGGAGGGGATGAGCAGTTCTTC,CASSTTRTGSGGDEQFF
TRBJ2-1,13,TRBD1,TRBV29-1,-,TGCAGCGTCACAGGGGACCCCTACAATGAGCAGTTCTTC,CSVTGDPYNEQFF
TRBJ2-7,15,-,TRBV28,once,TGTGCCAGCAGCCTTACAGGGTTTACAGGATACGAGCAGTACTTC,CASSLTGFTGYEQYF
TRBJ2-3,15,-,TRBV20-1,-,TGCAGTGCTAGTCGGGGGTTGCCGGGCACAGATACGCAGTATTTT,CSASRGLPGTDTQYF
TRBJ2-5,12,-,TRBV12-3/TRBV12-4,-,TGTGCCAGCAGATCCGGGTCAGAGACCCAGTACTTC,CASRSGSETQYF
TRBJ2-1,13,-,TRBV24-1,-,TGTGCCACCAGACAGGGTACCTACAATGAGCAGTTCTTC,CATRQGTYNEQFF
TRBJ2-7,12,-,TRBV6-5,-,TGTGCCAGCAGTTACCCCATGCGGGAGCAGTACTTC,CASSYPMREQYF
TRBJ1-6,15,-,TRBV9,-,TGTGCCAGCAGCGTAACAGGGTCGGGAAATTCACCCCTCCACTTT,CASSVTGSGNSPLHF
TRBJ1-1,17,TRBD1,TRBV13,once,TGTGCCAGCAGCCTGTACAGGGGGCCGGACATGAACACTGAAGCTTTCTTT,CASSLYRGPDMNTEAFF
TRBJ2-7,14,-,TRBV5-1,many,TGCGCCAGCAGCCCTTGGACAGGAGGGTACGAGCAGTACTTC,CASSPWTGGYEQYF
TRBJ2-7,15,TRBD2,TRBV7-6,-,TGTGCCAGCAGCTTACGAGCGGGGCCCTCCTACGAGCAGTACTTC,CASSLRAGPSYEQYF
TRBJ2-3,14,-,TRBV29-1,-,TGCAGCGTTGCCTCAGGGATGAGCACAGATACGCAGTATTTT,CSVASGMSTDTQYF
TRBJ1-1,17,TRBD1,TRBV29-1,-,TGCAGCGTTGCGGGCGGGACAGGGGCCCGGAAGGACACTGAAGCTTTCTTT,CSVAGGTGARKDTEAFF
TRBJ2-7,15,-,TRBV7-9,once,TGTGCCAGCAGCTTAGGGGGGCAGGACAACTACGAGCAGTACTTC,CASSLGGQDNYEQYF
TRBJ2-5,13,-,TRBV15,-,TGTGCCACCAGCAGAGATCACTCCGAGACCCAGTACTTC,CATSRDHSETQYF
TRBJ2-5,13,TRBD1,TRBV3-1/TRBV3-2,-,TGTGCCAGCAGTGGGACAGGGGTGGAGACCCAGTACTTC,CASSGTGVETQYF
TRBJ2-7,13,-,TRBV19,-,TGTGCCAGTAGTTACGGCGGAACCTACGAGCAGTACTTC,CASSYGGTYEQYF
TRBJ1-2,14,-,TRBV25-1,-,TGTGCCAGCAGTCAAACCGACAGACCCTATGGCTACACCTTC,CASSQTDRPYGYTF
TRBJ1-3,19,TRBD1,TRBV6-1,once,TGTGCCAGCAGTGAAAGAGGACAGGGGGCTTTAAACTCTGGAAACACCATATATTTT,CASSERGQGALNSGNTIYF
TRBJ2-7,15,TRBD1,TRBV5-4,-,TGTGCCAGCAGCTTGAACAGGGGTATATTGGACGAGCAGTACTTC,CASSLNRGILDEQYF
TRBJ2-7,16,-,TRBV27,-,TGTGCCAGCAGTTTATTTGGGCAGGGAGGAATCTACGAGCAGTACTTC,CASSLFGQGGIYEQYF
TRBJ2-7,16,TRBD1,TRBV25-1,-,TGTGCCAGCAGTGAATCTTCGGGACAGGGGAAAAACGAGCAGTACTTC,CASSESSGQGKNEQYF
TRBJ2-7,15,TRBD1,TRBV27,-,TGTGCCAGCAGTTTAAATCAGGGACAGATCTACGAGCAGTACTTC,CASSLNQGQIYEQYF